This TCR beta chain was sequenced in a study of spatial heterogeneity in lung cancer. This CDR3 is built from 15 residues. CDR1 and CDR2 (germline): LGHNA, YNFKEQ. V shed 2 bases and J shed 0 bases, with 9 bases lying between them. At least ten counts were recorded for this clonotype. TCRdb reprocessed the 5' RACE reads via MiXCR and lists one record per CDR3 protein. The table shows under 35,000 distinct CDR3 sequences, with over 5% occurring only once. Time point described: blood at routine non-recurrence follow-up after resection. J is TRBJ2-3 and V is TRBV4-2; D may correspond to TRBD1 or TRBD2 (5 bases each). The sequence derives from a female donor with early-stage non-small cell lung cancer. The material was PBMCs, obtained at follow-up. CDR3 sequence: CASSQKEGSTDTQYF. Here the CDR3 DNA reads TGTGCCAGCAGCCAAAAAGAGGGGAGCACAGATACGCAGTATTTT.